This record looks at one TCR beta chain sequence and its context. Its antigen is not identified. A much larger clone differs by one base, so this may be a read error. Other DNA sequences of this sample code for an identical CDR3. The sample comes from a study of cytotoxic CD8 clonotypes in ibrutinib-treated CLL. Study-level background: IGHV unmutated around 17; relapsed/refractory 11; treatment-naive roughly 15. Samples yielded averages of roughly 250,000 productive templates and about 100,000 productive rearrangements.

Study-wide points: Ibrutinib response saw clonality rise, and progression saw it return toward baseline. Few clonotypes were public, and these shrank or held steady under treatment.

Germline values: CDR1 SNHLY, CDR2 FYNNEI. This CDR3 region has 11 residues. V was cut by 6 bases and J by 2 bases, with 4 bases left in between. The protocol was immunoSEQ multiplex PCR, while the TCRdb copy is restricted to in-frame clones and leaves out a portion. Of roughly 110,000 clones in the sample, 50% to 65% are singletons; the top ten hold approximately 35%. This sequence originates from a human donor with chronic lymphocytic leukemia. The sequencing used PBMCs, collected after 24 months of ibrutinib treatment. The chain carries TRBV2 and TRBJ1-1; no clear D. The CDR3 spells CASRGNTEAFF. The DNA for the CDR3 is TGTGCCAGCAGGGGTAACACTGAAGCTTTCTTT.